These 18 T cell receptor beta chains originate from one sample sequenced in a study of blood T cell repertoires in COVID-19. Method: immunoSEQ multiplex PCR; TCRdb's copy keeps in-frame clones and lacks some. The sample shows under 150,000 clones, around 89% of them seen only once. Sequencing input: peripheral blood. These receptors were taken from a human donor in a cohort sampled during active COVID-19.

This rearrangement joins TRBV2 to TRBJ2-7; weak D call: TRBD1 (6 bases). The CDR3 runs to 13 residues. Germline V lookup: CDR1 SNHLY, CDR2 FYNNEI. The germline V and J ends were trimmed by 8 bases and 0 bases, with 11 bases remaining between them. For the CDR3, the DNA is TGTGCCAGCGTCCAGGGGACCTCCTACGAGCAGTACTTC. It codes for CASVQGTSYEQYF.

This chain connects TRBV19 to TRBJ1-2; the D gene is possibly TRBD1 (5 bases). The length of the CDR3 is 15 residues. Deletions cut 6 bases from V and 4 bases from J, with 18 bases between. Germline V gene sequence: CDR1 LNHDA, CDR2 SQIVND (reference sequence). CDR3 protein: CASRSPDRISYGYTF. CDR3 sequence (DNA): TGTGCCAGTAGAAGCCCAGACAGAATATCCTATGGCTACACCTTC.

The CDR3 here is CASSILPTGGNSPLHF. As DNA, the CDR3 is TGTGCCAGCAGCATACTACCGACAGGGGGCAATTCACCCCTCCACTTT. The chain uses TRBV5-4 and TRBJ1-6, with 10 bases aligning to TRBD1. CDR1 and CDR2 from the germline V gene are SGHNT and YYREEE (reference sequence). CDR3 size: 16 residues. Unmatched junction bases numbered 8, after V lost 4 bases and J lost 7 bases.

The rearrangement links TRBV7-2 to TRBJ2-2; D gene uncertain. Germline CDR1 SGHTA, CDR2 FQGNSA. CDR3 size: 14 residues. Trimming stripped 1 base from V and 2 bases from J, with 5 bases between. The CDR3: CASSLGSNTGELFF. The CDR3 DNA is TGTGCCAGCAGCTTAGGCAGTAACACCGGGGAGCTGTTTTTT.

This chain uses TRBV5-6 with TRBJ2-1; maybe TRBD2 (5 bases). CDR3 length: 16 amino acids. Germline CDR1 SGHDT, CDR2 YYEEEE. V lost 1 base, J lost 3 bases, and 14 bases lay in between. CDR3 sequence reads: CASSLSGSGNYNEQFF. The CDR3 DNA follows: TGTGCCAGCAGCTTGTCGGGGAGTGGTAACTACAATGAGCAGTTCTTC. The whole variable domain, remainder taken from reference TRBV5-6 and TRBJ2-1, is DAGVTQSPTHLIKTRGQQVTLRCSPKSGHDTVSWYQQALGQGPQFIFQYYEEEERQRGNFPDRFSGHQFPNYSSELNVNALLLGDSALYLCASSLSGSGNYNEQFFGPGTRLTVL.

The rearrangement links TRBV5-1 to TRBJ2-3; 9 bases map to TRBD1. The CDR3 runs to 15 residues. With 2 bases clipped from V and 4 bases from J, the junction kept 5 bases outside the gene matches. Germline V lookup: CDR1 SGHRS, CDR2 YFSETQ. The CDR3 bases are TGCGCCAGCAGCTTAGACAGGGGGAGGTCAGATACGCAGTATTTT. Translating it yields CASSLDRGRSDTQYF.

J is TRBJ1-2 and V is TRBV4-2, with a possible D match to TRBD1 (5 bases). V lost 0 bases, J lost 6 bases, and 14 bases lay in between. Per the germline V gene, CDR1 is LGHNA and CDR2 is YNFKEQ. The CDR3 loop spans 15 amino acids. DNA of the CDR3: TGTGCCAGCAGCCAAGAGGAGGGGAGAGGGGATGGCTACACCTTC. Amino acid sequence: CASSQEEGRGDGYTF.

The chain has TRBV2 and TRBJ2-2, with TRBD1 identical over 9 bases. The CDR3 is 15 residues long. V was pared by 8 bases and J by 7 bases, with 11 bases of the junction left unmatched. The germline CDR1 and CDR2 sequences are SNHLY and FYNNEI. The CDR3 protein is CASGGQGGGHGELFF. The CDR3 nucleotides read TGTGCCAGCGGGGGACAGGGAGGGGGCCACGGGGAGCTGTTTTTT.

The CDR3 nucleotides are TGCGCCAGCAGCTTGGGTGGGGGCAATAATCAGCCCCAGCATTTT. This gives the protein CASSLGGGNNQPQHF. The genes are TRBV5-1 and TRBJ1-5, with D possibly matching TRBD1 (6 bases). V shed 0 bases and J shed 4 bases, with 11 bases lying between them. The CDR3 extends over 15 amino acids. CDR1 SGHRS and CDR2 YFSETQ come from the germline V gene.

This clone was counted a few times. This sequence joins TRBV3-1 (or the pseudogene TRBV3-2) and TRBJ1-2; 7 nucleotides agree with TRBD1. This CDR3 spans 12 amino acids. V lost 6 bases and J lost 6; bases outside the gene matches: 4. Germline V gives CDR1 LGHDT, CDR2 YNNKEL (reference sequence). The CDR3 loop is CASRQGRHGYTF. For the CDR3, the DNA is TGTGCCAGCAGACAGGGGAGGCATGGCTACACCTTC.

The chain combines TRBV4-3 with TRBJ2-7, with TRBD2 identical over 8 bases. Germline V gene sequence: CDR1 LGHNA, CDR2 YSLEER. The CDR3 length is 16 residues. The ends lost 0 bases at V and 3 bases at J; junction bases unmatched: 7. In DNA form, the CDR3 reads TGCGCCAGCAGCCAAGATTTGGCTAGCGGGCTCTACGAGCAGTACTTC. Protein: CASSQDLASGLYEQYF.

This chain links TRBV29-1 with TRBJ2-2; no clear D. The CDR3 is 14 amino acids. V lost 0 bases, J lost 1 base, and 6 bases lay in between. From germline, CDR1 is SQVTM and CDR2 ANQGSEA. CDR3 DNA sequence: TGCAGCGTTGAAGATCTCGGGAACACCGGGGAGCTGTTTTTT. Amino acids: CSVEDLGNTGELFF.

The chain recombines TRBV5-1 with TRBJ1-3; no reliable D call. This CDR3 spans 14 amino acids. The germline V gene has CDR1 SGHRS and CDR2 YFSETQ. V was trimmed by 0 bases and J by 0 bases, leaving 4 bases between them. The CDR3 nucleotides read TGCGCCAGCAGCTTGGGAGACTCTGGAAACACCATATATTTT. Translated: CASSLGDSGNTIYF.

This CDR3 reads CASSSESPGTANSPLHF. The CDR3, as DNA: TGTGCCAGCAGCTCCGAATCCCCCGGGACAGCCAATTCACCCCTCCACTTT. The rearrangement uses TRBV5-5 and TRBJ1-6; 7 positions match TRBD1. This CDR3 region has 17 residues. Germline CDR1 and CDR2: SGHKS and YYEKEE (reference sequence). Unmatched junction bases numbered 13, after V lost 3 bases and J lost 7 bases.

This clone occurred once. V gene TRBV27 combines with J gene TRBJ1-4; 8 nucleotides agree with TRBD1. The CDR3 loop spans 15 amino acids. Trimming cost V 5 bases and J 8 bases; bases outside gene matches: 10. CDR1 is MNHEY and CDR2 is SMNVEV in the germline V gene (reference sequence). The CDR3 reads CASSPGQGRGEKLFF. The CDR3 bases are TGTGCCAGCAGTCCCGGACAGGGCAGGGGCGAAAAACTGTTTTTT.

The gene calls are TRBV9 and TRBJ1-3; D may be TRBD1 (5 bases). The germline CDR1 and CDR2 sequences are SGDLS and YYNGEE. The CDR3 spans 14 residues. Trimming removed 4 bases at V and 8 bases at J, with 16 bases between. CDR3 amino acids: CASSLDKALDTIYF. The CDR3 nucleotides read TGTGCCAGCAGCCTGGACAAGGCTTTGGACACCATATATTTT.

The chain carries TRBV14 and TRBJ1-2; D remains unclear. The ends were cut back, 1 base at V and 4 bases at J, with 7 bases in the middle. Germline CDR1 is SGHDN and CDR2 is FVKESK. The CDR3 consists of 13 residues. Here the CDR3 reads CASSQVRSYGYTF. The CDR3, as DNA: TGTGCCAGCAGCCAAGTACGGAGCTATGGCTACACCTTC.

CDR3 amino acids: CASTGTGGAGGYTF. The CDR3 DNA sequence: TGTGCCAGCACCGGTACAGGGGGCGCTGGGGGCTACACCTTC. This chain connects TRBV3-1 (or the pseudogene TRBV3-2) to TRBJ1-2, with 9 nucleotides matching TRBD1. The germline V gene encodes CDR1 LGHDT and CDR2 YNNKEL (reference sequence). The CDR3 has 14 residues. The ends lost 7 bases at V and 8 bases at J; junction bases unmatched: 11.